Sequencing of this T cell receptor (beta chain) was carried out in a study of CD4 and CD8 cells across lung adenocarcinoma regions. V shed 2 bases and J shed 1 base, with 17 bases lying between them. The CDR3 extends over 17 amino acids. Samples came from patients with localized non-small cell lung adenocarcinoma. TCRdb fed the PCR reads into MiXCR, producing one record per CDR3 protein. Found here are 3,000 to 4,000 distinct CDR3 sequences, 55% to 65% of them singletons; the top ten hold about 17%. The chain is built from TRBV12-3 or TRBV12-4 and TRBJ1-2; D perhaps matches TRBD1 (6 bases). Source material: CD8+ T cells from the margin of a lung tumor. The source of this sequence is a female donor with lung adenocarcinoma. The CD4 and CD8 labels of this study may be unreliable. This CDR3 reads CASSLLLGADLNYGYTF. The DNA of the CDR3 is TGTGCCAGCAGTTTATTGTTGGGGGCCGACCTTAACTATGGCTACACCTTC.